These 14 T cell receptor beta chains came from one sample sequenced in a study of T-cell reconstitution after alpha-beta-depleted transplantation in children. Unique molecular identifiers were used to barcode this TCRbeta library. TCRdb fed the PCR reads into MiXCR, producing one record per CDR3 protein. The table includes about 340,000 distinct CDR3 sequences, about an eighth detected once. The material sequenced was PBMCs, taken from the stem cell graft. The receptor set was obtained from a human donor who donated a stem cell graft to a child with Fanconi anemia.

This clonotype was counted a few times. This CDR3 reads CASSYDEAGQPQHF. CDR3 nucleotides: TGTGCCAGCAGTTACGATGAGGCGGGTCAGCCCCAGCATTTT. The chain carries TRBV6-5 and TRBJ1-5; D gene unclear. The germline gives CDR1 MNHEY, CDR2 SVGAGI. Trimming cost V 2 bases and J 6 bases, with 11 bases left between them. The CDR3 length is 14 residues.

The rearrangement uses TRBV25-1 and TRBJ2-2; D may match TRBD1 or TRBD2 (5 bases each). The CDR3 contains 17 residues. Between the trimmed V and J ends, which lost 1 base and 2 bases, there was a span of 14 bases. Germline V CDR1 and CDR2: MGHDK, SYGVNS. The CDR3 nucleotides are TGTGCCAGCAGTGAATTCGTAGGGACCTTAAACACCGGGGAGCTGTTTTTT. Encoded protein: CASSEFVGTLNTGELFF.

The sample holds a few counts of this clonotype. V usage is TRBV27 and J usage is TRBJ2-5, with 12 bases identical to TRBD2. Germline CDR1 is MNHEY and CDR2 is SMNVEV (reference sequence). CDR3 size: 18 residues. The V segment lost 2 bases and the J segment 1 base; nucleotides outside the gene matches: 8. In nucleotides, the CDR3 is TGTGCCAGCAGTTTAACCGCTAGCGGGGGGGCCGGCCAAGAGACCCAGTACTTC. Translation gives CASSLTASGGAGQETQYF.

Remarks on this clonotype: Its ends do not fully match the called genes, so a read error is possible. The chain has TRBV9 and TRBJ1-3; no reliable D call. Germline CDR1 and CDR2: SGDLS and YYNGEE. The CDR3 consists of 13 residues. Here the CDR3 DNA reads TGTGCCAGCAGGAGTAGCTCTGGAAACACCCTATATTTT. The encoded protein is CASRSSSGNTLYF.

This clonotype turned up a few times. The CDR3 spells CASSEGLVFYEQYF. Here the CDR3 DNA reads TGTGCCAGCAGTGAGGGACTAGTTTTCTACGAGCAGTACTTC. The V call is TRBV6-2 or TRBV6-3, the J call TRBJ2-7; 8 bases line up with TRBD2. V shed 5 bases, J shed 3 bases, and the junction held 6 bases outside the gene matches. This CDR3 spans 14 amino acids. The germline V gene encodes CDR1 MNHEY and CDR2 SVGEGT.

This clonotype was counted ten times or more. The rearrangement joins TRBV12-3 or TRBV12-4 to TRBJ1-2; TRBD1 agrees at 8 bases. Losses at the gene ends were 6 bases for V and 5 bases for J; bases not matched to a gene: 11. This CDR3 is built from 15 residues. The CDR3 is CASSLQGENLYGYTF. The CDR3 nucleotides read TGTGCCAGCAGCTTACAGGGGGAAAACCTTTATGGCTACACCTTC.

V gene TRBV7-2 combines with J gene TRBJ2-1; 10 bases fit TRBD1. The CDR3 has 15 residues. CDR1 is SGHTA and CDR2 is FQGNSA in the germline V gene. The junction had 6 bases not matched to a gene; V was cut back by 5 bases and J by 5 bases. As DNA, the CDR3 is TGTGCCAGCAGCCTTGACAGGGGGCTCAACAATGAGCAGTTCTTC. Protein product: CASSLDRGLNNEQFF.

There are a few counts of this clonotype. The chain's CDR3 is CASSQVGAGLTDTQYF. The CDR3 DNA reads TGTGCCAGCAGCCAAGTCGGAGCGGGGCTAACAGATACGCAGTATTTT. The chain has TRBV4-2 and TRBJ2-3, with 7 nucleotides matching TRBD2. With V trimmed by 1 base and J by 3 bases, 7 bases remained unmatched. Germline V lookup: CDR1 LGHNA, CDR2 YNFKEQ. This CDR3 comprises 16 residues.

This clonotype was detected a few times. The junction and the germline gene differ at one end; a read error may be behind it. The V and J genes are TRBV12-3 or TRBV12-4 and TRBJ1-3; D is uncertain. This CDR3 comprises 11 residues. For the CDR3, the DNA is TGTGCCAGCAGTTTCTTTGAGGAGGGAATATTT. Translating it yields CASSFFEEGIF.

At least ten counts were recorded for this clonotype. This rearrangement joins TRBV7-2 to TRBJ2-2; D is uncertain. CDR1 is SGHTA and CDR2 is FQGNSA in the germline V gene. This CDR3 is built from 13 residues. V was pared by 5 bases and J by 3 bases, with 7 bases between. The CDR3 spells CASSQIHTGELFF. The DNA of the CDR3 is TGTGCCAGCAGCCAGATACACACCGGGGAGCTGTTTTTT.

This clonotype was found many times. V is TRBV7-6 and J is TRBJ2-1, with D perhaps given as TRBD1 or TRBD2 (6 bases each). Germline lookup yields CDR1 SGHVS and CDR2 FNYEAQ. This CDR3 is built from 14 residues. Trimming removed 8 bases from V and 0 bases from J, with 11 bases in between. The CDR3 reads CASGGPSSYNEQFF. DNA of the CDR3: TGTGCCAGCGGGGGGCCGAGCTCCTACAATGAGCAGTTCTTC.

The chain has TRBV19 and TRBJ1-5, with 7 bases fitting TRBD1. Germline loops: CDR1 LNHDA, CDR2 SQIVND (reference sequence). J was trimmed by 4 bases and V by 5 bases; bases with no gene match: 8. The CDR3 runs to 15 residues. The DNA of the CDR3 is TGTGCCAGTAGTTATGGTGCAGGGGGTAATCAGCCCCAGCATTTT. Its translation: CASSYGAGGNQPQHF.

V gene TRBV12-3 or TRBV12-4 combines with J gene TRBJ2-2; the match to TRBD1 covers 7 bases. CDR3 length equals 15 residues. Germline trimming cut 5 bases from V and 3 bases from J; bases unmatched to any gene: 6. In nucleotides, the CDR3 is TGTGCCAGCAGTCTACAGGGGCGGGACACCGGGGAGCTGTTTTTT. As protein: CASSLQGRDTGELFF.

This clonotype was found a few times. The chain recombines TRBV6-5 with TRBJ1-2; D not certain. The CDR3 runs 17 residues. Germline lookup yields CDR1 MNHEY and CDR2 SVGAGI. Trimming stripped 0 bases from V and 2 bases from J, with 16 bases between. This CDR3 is CASSYSVRIIGNYGYTF. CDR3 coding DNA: TGTGCCAGCAGTTACTCGGTCCGGATCATCGGGAACTATGGCTACACCTTC.